Listed below are T cell receptor beta chains from one sample, sequenced in a study of CD8+ T cells in alopecia areata. Profiling relied on immunoSEQ multiplex PCR, and the TCRdb table lists in-frame clones only, not all of them. This table holds around 19,000 clones, approximately 59% found once. Sequenced input: CD4+ Tregs sorted from blood. The origin of the receptors is a human donor with alopecia areata. CDR3s include the opening cysteine and the closing phenylalanine or tryptophan. The D gene is left open where the match is weak. The listing skips clone size in some rows; elsewhere it reads once, few, many or a size class.

TRBJ2-2 | - | - | TRBV6-6 | CASRVQSGELFF | TGTGCCAGCAGAGTTCAGTCCGGGGAGCTGTTTTTT
TRBJ2-1 | - | - | TRBV7-2 | CASSPGTNFYNEQFF | TGTGCCAGCAGCCCCGGGACAAATTTCTACAATGAGCAGTTCTTC
TRBJ1-2 | - | - | TRBV7-9 | CASSLGDIYGYTF | TGTGCCAGCAGCTTAGGGGACATATATGGCTACACCTTC
TRBJ2-1 | - | - | TRBV9 | CASSPETRGGYEQFF | TGTGCCAGCAGCCCAGAAACCCGGGGCGGGTATGAGCAGTTCTTC
TRBJ2-5 | few | - | TRBV7-2 | CASSYTRGETQYF | TGTGCCAGCAGCTACACGCGTGGAGAGACCCAGTACTTC
TRBJ2-1 | few | TRBD1 | TRBV5-1 | CASRRDSQIVNEQFF | TGCGCCAGCAGACGGGACAGCCAGATTGTTAATGAGCAGTTCTTC
TRBJ2-7 | - | TRBD2 | TRBV7-2 | CASSLGLAGTYEQYF | TGTGCCAGCAGCTTGGGACTAGCGGGGACCTACGAGCAGTACTTC
TRBJ2-7 | - | - | TRBV5-6 | CASSFLDRTYEQYF | TGTGCCAGCAGCTTCCTTGACAGAACCTACGAGCAGTACTTC
TRBJ2-7 | - | TRBD2 | TRBV7-8 | CASSLISHPGGEQYF | TGTGCCAGCAGCCTTATAAGCCACCCGGGAGGGGAGCAGTACTTC
TRBJ2-7 | - | - | TRBV10-3 | CAIREPGPEQYF | TGTGCCATCAGGGAACCAGGACCGGAGCAGTACTTC
TRBJ2-1 | few | - | TRBV5-4 | CASSLSDEQFF | TGTGCCAGCAGCTTGTCCGATGAGCAGTTCTTC
TRBJ1-1 | - | - | TRBV14 | CASSQLRLTEAFF | TGTGCCAGCAGCCAATTGCGTTTGACTGAAGCTTTCTTT
TRBJ1-1 | once | - | TRBV5-4 | CASSQRGESTEAFF | TGTGCCAGCTCACAGAGGGGGGAATCCACTGAAGCTTTCTTT
TRBJ1-5 | - | - | TRBV7-6 | CASSLGPNQPQHF | TGTGCCAGCAGCTTAGGGCCGAATCAGCCCCAGCATTTT
TRBJ2-5 | - | TRBD2 | TRBV11-3 | CASSLGGGAFETQYF | TGTGCCAGCAGCTTAGGCGGGGGGGCGTTCGAGACCCAGTACTTC
TRBJ2-7 | few | TRBD2 | TRBV15 | CATSTRVGLAGGHEQYF | TGTGCCACCAGCACGCGTGTCGGACTAGCGGGGGGTCACGAGCAGTACTTC
TRBJ2-3 | few | TRBD2 | TRBV5-4 | CASSLVRGLAGLSTDTQYF | TGTGCCAGCAGCTTGGTTCGTGGACTAGCGGGGCTTAGCACAGATACGCAGTATTTT
TRBJ2-2 | - | - | TRBV18 | CASSLGFTTDGNTGELFF | TGTGCCAGCTCACTGGGCTTCACGACGGATGGGAACACCGGGGAGCTGTTTTTT
TRBJ2-1 | - | TRBD2 | TRBV7-3 | CASSTTGPSGNNEQFF | TGTGCCAGCAGCACGACCGGGCCTAGCGGAAACAATGAGCAGTTCTTC
TRBJ2-1 | - | TRBD2 | TRBV6-6 | CASSYPERGYNEQFF | TGTGCCAGCAGTTACCCAGAGCGGGGGTACAATGAGCAGTTCTTC
TRBJ1-3 | - | - | TRBV15 | CATSRGTSGNTIYF | TGTGCCACCAGCAGAGGCACCTCTGGAAACACCATATATTTT
TRBJ2-1 | - | TRBD1 | TRBV6-1 | CASTRTGFFNEQFF | TGTGCCAGCACCCGGACAGGGTTCTTCAATGAGCAGTTCTTC
TRBJ1-1 | few | - | TRBV7-2 | CASSLVMNTEAFF | TGTGCCAGCAGCTTAGTGATGAACACTGAAGCTTTCTTT
TRBJ1-2 | - | - | TRBV29-1 | CSVSRTANYGYTF | TGCAGCGTCTCTCGGACAGCTAACTATGGCTACACCTTC
TRBJ1-5 | - | - | TRBV2 | CASSVQGAQPQHF | TGTGCCAGCAGTGTTCAGGGCGCTCAGCCCCAGCATTTT
TRBJ2-1 | - | TRBD2 | TRBV28 | CASSLIAGGSYNEQFF | TGTGCCAGCAGTTTAATCGCGGGGGGCTCCTACAATGAGCAGTTCTTC
TRBJ2-5 | - | - | TRBV5-6 | CASRVGAGRETQYF | TGTGCCAGCAGAGTAGGGGCCGGGCGGGAGACCCAGTACTTC
TRBJ2-5 | - | - | TRBV11-2 | CASSLWGEETQYF | TGTGCCAGCAGCTTATGGGGGGAAGAGACCCAGTACTTC
TRBJ2-7 | - | - | TRBV6-5 | CASRMGTGEQYF | TGTGCCAGCAGGATGGGGACGGGCGAGCAGTACTTC
TRBJ1-1 | - | - | TRBV9 | CASRGPMNTEAFF | TGTGCCAGCAGGGGGCCGATGAACACTGAAGCTTTCTTT
TRBJ2-7 | - | - | TRBV7-8 | CASSLAALYSYEQYF | TGTGCCAGCAGCTTAGCGGCCCTCTACAGCTACGAGCAGTACTTC
TRBJ1-2 | few | - | TRBV28 | CASSFPLGGYTF | TGTGCCAGCAGTTTTCCCCTCGGGGGCTACACCTTC
TRBJ2-7 | - | - | TRBV28 | CASSGPFSYEQYF | TGTGCCAGCAGCGGACCGTTCTCCTACGAGCAGTACTTC
TRBJ1-1 | - | - | TRBV7-9 | CASWEVNTEAFF | TGTGCCAGCTGGGAGGTGAACACTGAAGCTTTCTTT
TRBJ2-3 | - | - | TRBV6-1 | CASMWGGGTDTQYF | TGTGCCAGCATGTGGGGGGGCGGAACAGATACGCAGTATTTT
TRBJ2-4 | - | - | TRBV18 | CASSPREGKNIQYF | TGTGCCAGCTCACCACGAGAGGGCAAAAACATTCAGTACTTC
TRBJ1-2 | few | - | TRBV28 | CASTATYGYTF | TGTGCCAGCACGGCGACTTATGGCTACACCTTC
TRBJ2-7 | medium-sized | - | TRBV10-3 | CAISAAYEQYF | TGTGCCATCAGTGCTGCCTACGAGCAGTACTTC
TRBJ1-2 | - | - | TRBV20-1 | CSARDGYTF | TGCAGTGCTAGAGATGGCTACACCTTC
TRBJ1-4 | - | - | TRBV9 | CASSSPRSGEKLFF | TGTGCCAGCAGCTCCCCCCGATCTGGGGAAAAACTGTTTTTT
TRBJ2-3 | - | - | TRBV29-1 | CSVAIQASTDTQYF | TGCAGCGTTGCAATTCAGGCCAGCACAGATACGCAGTATTTT
TRBJ2-3 | - | - | TRBV12-5 | CASGPRGDSTDTQYF | TGTGCTAGTGGCCCCCGAGGGGATAGCACAGATACGCAGTATTTT
TRBJ2-1 | - | TRBD2 | TRBV29-1 | CSVALPGGFGQFF | TGCAGCGTTGCCCTGCCGGGAGGGTTTGGACAGTTCTTC
TRBJ2-2 | - | - | TRBV5-4 | CASSLEEGTGELFF | TGTGCCAGCAGCTTGGAAGAAGGGACCGGGGAGCTGTTTTTT
TRBJ2-7 | - | TRBD1 | TRBV5-1 | CASSLRTGGYGSYEQYF | TGCGCCAGCAGCTTGCGGACAGGGGGCTATGGCTCCTACGAGCAGTACTTC
TRBJ1-4 | - | - | TRBV29-1 | CSVGESEKLFF | TGCAGCGTAGGAGAAAGTGAAAAACTGTTTTTT
TRBJ2-5 | - | TRBD2 | TRBV19 | CASSTTGGTETQYF | TGTGCCAGTAGTACCACGGGAGGAACAGAGACCCAGTACTTC
TRBJ2-7 | - | TRBD2 | TRBV4-1 | CASSPLPGLAGVYEQYF | TGCGCCAGCAGCCCGTTACCGGGACTAGCGGGAGTCTACGAGCAGTACTTC
TRBJ2-3 | - | TRBD1 | TRBV7-2 | CASQRQGANTDTQYF | TGTGCCAGCCAGAGGCAGGGGGCGAACACAGATACGCAGTATTTT
TRBJ2-7 | - | TRBD1 | TRBV2 | CASTWTGGASYEQYF | TGTGCCAGCACCTGGACAGGGGGCGCCTCCTACGAGCAGTACTTC
TRBJ2-1 | - | TRBD1 | TRBV14 | CAGSQRTGANEQFF | TGTGCCGGCAGCCAGCGGACAGGGGCCAATGAGCAGTTCTTC
TRBJ2-7 | - | TRBD2 | TRBV11-2 | CASSHTSGRDEQYF | TGTGCCAGCAGCCATACTAGCGGAAGGGACGAGCAGTACTTC
TRBJ1-2 | - | - | TRBV20-1 | CSVFRGDGYTF | TGCAGTGTCTTTAGGGGGGATGGCTACACCTTC
TRBJ2-6 | few | - | TRBV19 | CASRRSSGANVLTF | TGTGCCAGTAGAAGGAGCTCTGGGGCCAACGTCCTGACTTTC
TRBJ2-1 | - | - | TRBV5-1 | CASSLNPGFQGGNEQFF | TGCGCCAGCAGCTTGAACCCCGGGTTCCAGGGGGGCAATGAGCAGTTCTTC
TRBJ1-1 | - | TRBD1 | TRBV7-6 | CASSPGGPVAFF | TGTGCCAGCAGCCCAGGGGGGCCGGTAGCTTTCTTT
TRBJ2-7 | - | - | TRBV5-7 | CASSLDFNSYEQYF | TGTGCCAGCAGCTTGGATTTTAATTCCTACGAGCAGTACTTC